One sample yielded the 31 T cell receptor beta chains listed below, sequenced in a study of CD8 T cells in Susac syndrome. It was with random hexamers that roughly 0.5 to 1 ug RNA was reverse transcribed. TCRdb fed the immunoSEQ multiplex PCR reads into MiXCR, producing one record per CDR3 protein. The sample holds about 94,000 distinct CDR3 sequences, roughly 94% seen once. Sequenced: CD4+ T cells from PBMCs. The receptors were sampled from a human donor with Susac syndrome.

V and J are TRBV30 and TRBJ1-5; D may be TRBD1 (6 bases). Trimming took 0 bases from V and 0 from J, leaving 9 bases between them. The CDR3 covers 15 residues. CDR1 and CDR2 from the germline V gene are GTSNPN and SVGIG (reference sequence). In DNA, the CDR3 is TGTGCCTGGAGTGTAGGGGGATATAGCAATCAGCCCCAGCATTTT. It codes for CAWSVGGYSNQPQHF.

The rearrangement joins TRBV7-9 to TRBJ1-2; 9 bases map to TRBD1. CDR1 SEHNR and CDR2 FQNEAQ come from the germline V gene (reference sequence). After removal of 2 bases from V and 0 bases from J, the junction contained 4 bases not matched to a gene. The CDR3 covers 16 residues. This chain's CDR3 is CASSLRTGASNYGYTF. The CDR3 DNA is TGTGCCAGCAGCTTACGGACAGGGGCCTCTAACTATGGCTACACCTTC.

Here the CDR3 DNA reads TGTGCCAGCAGCCAAGTAGGGACTAGCGGGGATTACGAGCAGTACTTC. It translates to CASSQVGTSGDYEQYF. V usage is TRBV14 and J usage is TRBJ2-7; 13 bases fit TRBD2. The V gene's germline CDR1 is SGHDN and CDR2 FVKESK. CDR3 length: 16 amino acids. V dropped 1 base and J dropped 4; count of bases not matched to a gene: 4. The variable domain in full, with the rest retrieved from reference TRBV14 and TRBJ2-7, is EAGVTQFPSHSVIEKGQTVTLRCDPISGHDNLYWYRRVMGKEIKFLLHFVKESKQDESGMPNNRFLAERTGGTYSTLKVQPAELEDSGVYFCASSQVGTSGDYEQYFGPGTRLTVT.

The chain carries TRBV4-1 and TRBJ2-7, with 7 bases that match TRBD1. Per the germline V gene, CDR1 is MGHRA and CDR2 is YSYEKL. This CDR3 has 15 amino acids. J was trimmed by 4 bases and V by 4 bases; bases with no gene match: 10. As DNA, the CDR3 is TGCGCCAGCAGCCGGATCCGGGACAGCTCATACGAGCAGTACTTC. This codes for CASSRIRDSSYEQYF.

This sequence joins TRBV20-1 and TRBJ2-3, with D maybe TRBD1 (5 bases). V lost 6 bases and J 2 bases, leaving 21 bases between the germline ends. Germline V gives CDR1 DFQATT, CDR2 SNEGSKA (reference sequence). This CDR3 comprises 16 residues. CDR3 sequence (DNA): TGCAGTGCCCCGGATACTTGGGGCGGACCCACAGATACGCAGTATTTT. It translates to CSAPDTWGGPTDTQYF.

The chain employs TRBV2 and TRBJ2-3; D is unresolved. The CDR3 consists of 11 residues. Trimming took 8 bases from V and 6 from J, leaving 9 bases between them. Germline-derived CDR1 and CDR2 are SNHLY and FYNNEI. As DNA, the CDR3 is TGTGCCAGCTACGGAACTGATACGCAGTATTTT. It translates to CASYGTDTQYF.

The chain links TRBV19 to TRBJ1-6, with a possible D match to TRBD1 (5 bases). With 7 bases removed from V and 6 bases from J, the gap between germline ends came to 10 bases. This CDR3 contains 13 residues. Per germline, CDR1 LNHDA and CDR2 SQIVND (reference sequence). CDR3 nucleotide sequence: TGTGCCAGTATGAGGGACGCTAATTCACCCCTCCACTTT. Its protein product is CASMRDANSPLHF.

This chain uses TRBV19 with TRBJ1-1, with D unclear. V lost 10 bases, J lost 2 bases, and 17 bases lay in between. The CDR3 length is 14 residues. Germline loops: CDR1 LNHDA, CDR2 SQIVND (reference sequence). Written as DNA, the CDR3 is TGTGCCACCGCTCCCGGTTTCTCAAACACTGAAGCTTTCTTT. It yields the protein CATAPGFSNTEAFF.

This clonotype was seen more than once but under ten times. The gene calls are TRBV6-1 and TRBJ1-5; TRBD1 matches at 7 bases. Per germline, CDR1 MNHNS and CDR2 SASEGT. Unmatched junction bases numbered 4, after V lost 1 base and J lost 4 bases. The CDR3 is made up of 15 amino acids. The CDR3 sequence is CASSEGQGMNQPQHF. As DNA, the CDR3 is TGTGCCAGCAGTGAAGGACAGGGAATGAATCAGCCCCAGCATTTT.

The rearrangement joins TRBV20-1 to TRBJ2-7; no clear D gene. V lost 2 bases to trimming and J lost 3 bases, with 14 bases between them. CDR1 DFQATT and CDR2 SNEGSKA come from the germline V gene (reference sequence). This CDR3 has 14 amino acids. The CDR3 region is CSARSRTGGYEQYF. CDR3 in DNA: TGCAGTGCTAGATCAAGGACGGGCGGCTACGAGCAGTACTTC.

This clonotype showed up just once. This chain links TRBV2 with TRBJ2-1; 8 bases fit TRBD2. Germline CDR1 SNHLY, CDR2 FYNNEI. This CDR3 is built from 10 residues. The V segment lost 9 bases and the J segment 10 bases; nucleotides outside the gene matches: 2. This chain's CDR3 is CASLAGEQFF. The CDR3 DNA reads as TGTGCCAGTTTAGCGGGGGAGCAGTTCTTC.

This sequence joins TRBV2 and TRBJ2-3; possibly TRBD2 for D (5 bases). The CDR3 consists of 14 residues. Germline V CDR1 and CDR2: SNHLY, FYNNEI. V lost 7 bases to trimming and J lost 4 bases, with 15 bases between them. The DNA for the CDR3 is TGTGCCAGCACCGAGGAGCGGTCGTCAGATACGCAGTATTTT. It encodes CASTEERSSDTQYF.

V gene TRBV14 combines with J gene TRBJ2-1; 7 bases are a match to TRBD1. The V gene's germline CDR1 is SGHDN and CDR2 FVKESK. There are 19 residues in the CDR3. Trimming took 3 bases from V and 8 from J; bases not matched to a gene: 22. The CDR3 is CASSHSPPLRDRIRHEQFF. The CDR3 DNA is TGTGCCAGCAGCCACTCGCCTCCCCTCCGGGACAGAATCCGACATGAGCAGTTCTTC.

This chain uses TRBV10-3 with TRBJ2-1; 7 nucleotides line up with TRBD2. Germline lookup yields CDR1 ENHRY and CDR2 SYGVKD. The V and J ends lost 4 bases and 8 bases, in that order; junction bases with no gene match: 2. CDR3 size: 12 residues. CDR3 in DNA: TGTGCCATCAGTGGGACTAGGGATGAGCAGTTCTTC. Residues: CAISGTRDEQFF.

The chain employs TRBV5-4 and TRBJ2-2; tentatively, D is TRBD1 or TRBD2 (5 bases each). The CDR3 runs to 14 residues. Per germline, CDR1 SGHNT and CDR2 YYREEE (reference sequence). V gave up 0 bases and J gave up 4 bases, with 7 bases separating them. CDR3 DNA: TGTGCCAGCAGCTTGGGGGACCGCACCGGGGAGCTGTTTTTT. Translated: CASSLGDRTGELFF. The variable domain in full, completed from reference TRBV5-4 and TRBJ2-2, reads ETGVTQSPTHLIKTRGQQVTLRCSSQSGHNTVSWYQQALGQGPQFIFQYYREEENGRGNFPPRFSGLQFPNYSSELNVNALELDDSALYLCASSLGDRTGELFFGEGSRLTVL.

The V and J genes are TRBV9 and TRBJ2-1; D possibly matches TRBD1 or TRBD2 (5 bases each). The CDR3 has 15 amino acids. The V gene lost 0 bases and the J gene lost 5 bases, with 12 bases spanning the gap. CDR1 is SGDLS and CDR2 is YYNGEE in the germline V gene. The CDR3 DNA follows: TGTGCCAGCAGCGTAGACCGGGGCTTTGACAATGAGCAGTTCTTC. Protein sequence: CASSVDRGFDNEQFF.

The chain joins TRBV6-2 or TRBV6-3 to TRBJ1-5; the match to TRBD1 covers 10 bases. The V gene end was trimmed by 7 bases and the J gene end by 3 bases; junction bases not matched to a gene: 12. CDR3 length: 17 residues. Germline V gives CDR1 MNHEY, CDR2 SVGEGT. The CDR3 region is CASTPPPGTGVNQPQHF. CDR3 nucleotides: TGTGCCAGCACTCCCCCACCCGGGACAGGGGTCAATCAGCCCCAGCATTTT.

V is TRBV5-1 and J is TRBJ2-1; 11 positions agree with TRBD2. The CDR3 contains 15 residues. The germline V gene encodes CDR1 SGHRS and CDR2 YFSETQ. After removal of 4 bases from V and 4 bases from J, the junction contained 4 bases not matched to a gene. For the CDR3, the DNA is TGCGCCAGCAGCCCACTAGCGGGGGAATACAATGAGCAGTTCTTC. Amino acid sequence: CASSPLAGEYNEQFF. Filled out from reference TRBV5-1 and TRBJ2-1, the complete variable domain reads KAGVTQTPRYLIKTRGQQVTLSCSPISGHRSVSWYQQTPGQGLQFLFEYFSETQRNKGNFPGRFSGRQFSNSRSEMNVSTLELGDSALYLCASSPLAGEYNEQFFGPGTRLTVL.

The genes are TRBV5-1 and TRBJ1-1; maybe TRBD1 (6 bases). V gave up 0 bases and J gave up 1 base, with 7 bases separating them. Germline-derived CDR1 and CDR2 are SGHRS and YFSETQ. This CDR3 contains 14 residues. The CDR3 DNA reads as TGCGCCAGCAGCTTGGCAGGGGAGAACACTGAAGCTTTCTTT. Translated: CASSLAGENTEAFF.

This clonotype was seen only once. CDR3 loop: CASRGQVGRTEAFF. CDR3 coding DNA: TGCGCCAGCAGGGGACAGGTGGGTCGGACTGAAGCTTTCTTT. The chain couples TRBV5-1 to TRBJ1-1; 8 positions match TRBD1. Trimming cost V 5 bases and J 5 bases; bases outside gene matches: 8. CDR3 length equals 14 residues. CDR1 and CDR2 (germline): SGHRS, YFSETQ.

The CDR3 is CASSRLDEQFF. CDR3 nucleotide sequence: TGTGCCAGCAGTCGCCTTGACGAGCAGTTCTTC. This chain connects TRBV6-2 or TRBV6-3 to TRBJ2-1, with D unclear. This CDR3 has 11 amino acids. Germline V CDR1 and CDR2: MNHEY, SVGEGT. The germline V and J ends were trimmed by 5 bases and 10 bases, with 9 bases remaining between them.

The chain carries TRBV20-1 and TRBJ1-2; D perhaps matches TRBD1 (5 bases). The CDR3 totals 15 residues. Trimming took 2 bases from V and 8 from J, leaving 21 bases between them. Germline CDR1 reads DFQATT; CDR2 reads SNEGSKA (reference sequence). This CDR3 is CSARLPGMRLGGYTF. In DNA form, the CDR3 reads TGCAGTGCTAGACTTCCAGGGATGAGGCTTGGAGGCTACACCTTC.

The V gene is TRBV5-1, the J gene TRBJ1-1, with 9 bases that match TRBD1. The CDR3 length is 14 residues. J lost 7 bases, V lost 4 bases, and 8 bases had no gene match. Germline V gene data show CDR1 as SGHRS and CDR2 as YFSETQ. CDR3 residues: CASSSGTGLGEAFF. The CDR3, as DNA: TGCGCCAGCAGCAGCGGGACAGGGTTGGGTGAAGCTTTCTTT. Using reference TRBV5-1 and TRBJ1-1 for the parts outside the CDR3, the full variable domain is KAGVTQTPRYLIKTRGQQVTLSCSPISGHRSVSWYQQTPGQGLQFLFEYFSETQRNKGNFPGRFSGRQFSNSRSEMNVSTLELGDSALYLCASSSGTGLGEAFFGQGTRLTVV.

This rearrangement joins TRBV7-9 to TRBJ1-6, with 11 bases fitting TRBD1. This CDR3 contains 16 residues. Germline V gene data show CDR1 as SEHNR and CDR2 as FQNEAQ (reference sequence). The J segment lost 10 bases and the V segment lost 5 bases, leaving 10 bases of the junction unmatched. In nucleotides, the CDR3 is TGTGCCAGCAGCCCTGCAAGGACAGGGGGCGAATCACCCCTCCACTTT. Protein: CASSPARTGGESPLHF.

This chain joins TRBV30 and TRBJ2-7, with D uncertain. The CDR3 covers 16 residues. Trimming pared 0 bases from V and 3 bases from J, leaving 18 bases between. Germline CDR1 and CDR2: GTSNPN and SVGIG (reference sequence). The CDR3 protein is CAWSVRRQPSYYEQYF. The CDR3 bases are TGTGCCTGGAGTGTACGTAGGCAGCCATCTTACTACGAGCAGTACTTC.

The chain employs TRBV25-1 and TRBJ1-2; D uncertain. V was clipped by 4 bases and J by 4 bases, with 10 bases between them. The CDR3 totals 13 residues. Germline CDR1 is MGHDK and CDR2 is SYGVNS. CDR3 residues: CASSAVGLYGYTF. CDR3 coding DNA: TGTGCCAGCAGTGCAGTAGGGCTCTATGGCTACACCTTC.

J is TRBJ2-7 and V is TRBV3-1; D gene ambiguous. The CDR3 length is 15 residues. The V gene's germline CDR1 is LGHDT and CDR2 YNNKEL (reference sequence). V lost 0 bases, J lost 3 bases, and 12 bases lay in between. The CDR3 DNA reads TGTGCCAGCAGCCAAGACCTTGGACGGCTCTACGAGCAGTACTTC. This encodes CASSQDLGRLYEQYF.

J is TRBJ1-5 and V is TRBV5-4, with 7 bases matching TRBD1. The length of the CDR3 is 18 residues. V was pared by 5 bases and J by 0 bases, with 14 bases of the junction left unmatched. Germline CDR1 SGHNT, CDR2 YYREEE (reference sequence). The CDR3 DNA sequence: TGTGCCAGCAGTTCTTCCAGACTACAGGGGATTAGCAATCAGCCCCAGCATTTT. Protein product: CASSSSRLQGISNQPQHF. Together with reference TRBV5-4 and TRBJ1-5, the CDR3 gives the full variable domain: ETGVTQSPTHLIKTRGQQVTLRCSSQSGHNTVSWYQQALGQGPQFIFQYYREEENGRGNFPPRFSGLQFPNYSSELNVNALELDDSALYLCASSSSRLQGISNQPQHFGDGTRLSIL.

The rearrangement joins TRBV20-1 to TRBJ2-7, with D perhaps being TRBD1 or TRBD2 (5 bases each). CDR3 length: 16 amino acids. Germline CDR1 is DFQATT and CDR2 is SNEGSKA (reference sequence). The V gene lost 0 bases and the J gene lost 5 bases, with 20 bases spanning the gap. The CDR3 DNA follows: TGCAGTGCTAGAGATAGTATCGGGGCCTCTCCCCACGAGCAGTACTTC. Encoded protein: CSARDSIGASPHEQYF.

The chain joins TRBV7-2 to TRBJ1-6; no reliable D call. This CDR3 has 12 residues. Trimming took 4 bases from V and 9 from J, leaving 7 bases between them. In germline, CDR1 is SGHTA, CDR2 FQGNSA. The CDR3 here is CASSSPPSPLHF. As DNA, the CDR3 is TGTGCCAGCAGCTCTCCCCCTTCACCCCTCCACTTT.

The chain uses TRBV4-1 and TRBJ2-5, with D uncertain. Between the trimmed V and J ends, which lost 0 bases and 5 bases, there was a span of 4 bases. The CDR3 runs 12 residues. CDR1 MGHRA and CDR2 YSYEKL come from the germline V gene. CDR3 sequence reads: CASSQDPETQYF. Here the CDR3 DNA reads TGCGCCAGCAGCCAAGATCCCGAGACCCAGTACTTC.